The 7 T cell receptor beta chains reported below all come from one sample, sequenced in a study of cytomegalovirus exposure and HLA in healthy donors. 13 Jbeta primers and 60 Vbeta primers were used for the PCR. The data were produced by immunoSEQ multiplex PCR, yet TCRdb's version contains in-frame clones alone and is incomplete. The sample includes some 150,000 clones, around three quarters of them seen just once. Sequencing was carried out using PBMCs. Receptors originate from a man aged 35-49 years in good health and CMV-seropositive.

The rearrangement joins TRBV28 to TRBJ1-5, with 7 bases that match TRBD1. The CDR3 totals 16 residues. V gave up 5 bases and J gave up 1 base; unmatched junction bases: 8. The germline V gene has CDR1 MDHEN and CDR2 SYDVKM. The CDR3 loop is CASSAMTGISNQPQHF. DNA of the CDR3: TGTGCCAGCAGTGCCATGACAGGGATCAGCAATCAGCCCCAGCATTTT.

The rearrangement joins TRBV19 to TRBJ2-1; 11 positions agree with TRBD2. This CDR3 is built from 17 residues. V was clipped by 5 bases and J by 6 bases; unmatched bases: 12. Germline loops: CDR1 LNHDA, CDR2 SQIVND (reference sequence). The CDR3 region is CASSGVAGGPGLNEQFF. The CDR3 bases are TGTGCCAGTAGTGGAGTAGCGGGAGGGCCGGGTCTCAATGAGCAGTTCTTC.

This clone is classed as medium-sized. The chain uses TRBV19 and TRBJ2-1; 9 nucleotides match TRBD2. Trimming removed 3 bases from V and 5 bases from J; junction bases left unmatched: 5. Germline loops: CDR1 LNHDA, CDR2 SQIVND (reference sequence). This CDR3 is built from 15 residues. CDR3 DNA: TGTGCCAGTAGTATGGGAGCGGGGGGAAACAATGAGCAGTTCTTC. Its translation is CASSMGAGGNNEQFF.

This clone has a handful of counts. The chain couples TRBV4-1 to TRBJ2-7; D unclear. CDR1 MGHRA and CDR2 YSYEKL come from the germline V gene. Trimming cost V 0 bases and J 2 bases, with 5 bases left between them. The CDR3 extends over 13 amino acids. The CDR3 bases are TGCGCCAGCAGCCAAGACTACCCCTACGAGCAGTACTTC. It codes for CASSQDYPYEQYF.

The chain joins TRBV7-6 to TRBJ2-2, with 7 bases that match TRBD1. The CDR3 contains 18 residues. The V segment lost 5 bases and the J segment 5 bases; nucleotides outside the gene matches: 17. The germline V gene has CDR1 SGHVS and CDR2 FNYEAQ. In DNA form, the CDR3 reads TGTGCCAGCAGCCGGGTACAAAGGACAGGAGGAGAGACCGGGGAGCTGTTTTTT. Amino acid sequence: CASSRVQRTGGETGELFF.

The rearrangement uses TRBV5-1 and TRBJ2-1, with D unclear. Germline-derived CDR1 and CDR2 are SGHRS and YFSETQ. The CDR3 runs to 17 residues. Trimming removed 0 bases at V and 8 bases at J, with 21 bases between. The CDR3 DNA follows: TGCGCCAGCAGCTTGGCGTCCCCTGCGGCCCGCGTCGATGAGCAGTTCTTC. Translating it yields CASSLASPAARVDEQFF.

V is TRBV19 and J is TRBJ1-1; D uncertain. Germline-derived CDR1 and CDR2 are LNHDA and SQIVND (reference sequence). The CDR3 is 11 residues long. The V gene lost 4 bases and the J gene lost 6 bases, with 6 bases spanning the gap. The CDR3 coding sequence is TGTGCCAGTAGTAATCGGGCTGAAGCTTTCTTT. This sequence encodes CASSNRAEAFF.